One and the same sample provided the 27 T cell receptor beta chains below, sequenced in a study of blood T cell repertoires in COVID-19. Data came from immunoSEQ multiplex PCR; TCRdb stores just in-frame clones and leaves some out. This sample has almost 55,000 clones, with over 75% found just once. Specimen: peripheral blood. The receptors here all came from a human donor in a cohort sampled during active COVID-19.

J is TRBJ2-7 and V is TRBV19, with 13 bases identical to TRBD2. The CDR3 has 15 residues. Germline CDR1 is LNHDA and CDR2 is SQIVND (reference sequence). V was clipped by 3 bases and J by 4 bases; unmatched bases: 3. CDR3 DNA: TGTGCCAGTAGTATGGGACTAGCGGGGTCATACGAGCAGTACTTC. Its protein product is CASSMGLAGSYEQYF.

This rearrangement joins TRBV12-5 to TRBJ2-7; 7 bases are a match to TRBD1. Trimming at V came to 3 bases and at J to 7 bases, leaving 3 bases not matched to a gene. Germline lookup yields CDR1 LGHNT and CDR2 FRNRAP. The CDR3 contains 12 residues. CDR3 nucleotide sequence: TGTGCTAGTGGTTTCCGACAGGGAGAGCAGTACTTC. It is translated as CASGFRQGEQYF.

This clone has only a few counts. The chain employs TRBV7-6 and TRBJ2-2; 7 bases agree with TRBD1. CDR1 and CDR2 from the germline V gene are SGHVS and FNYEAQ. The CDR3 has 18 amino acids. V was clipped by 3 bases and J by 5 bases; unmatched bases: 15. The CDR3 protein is CASSFWTPGTELTGELFF. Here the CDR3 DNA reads TGTGCCAGCAGCTTTTGGACCCCCGGGACAGAGTTAACCGGGGAGCTGTTTTTT.

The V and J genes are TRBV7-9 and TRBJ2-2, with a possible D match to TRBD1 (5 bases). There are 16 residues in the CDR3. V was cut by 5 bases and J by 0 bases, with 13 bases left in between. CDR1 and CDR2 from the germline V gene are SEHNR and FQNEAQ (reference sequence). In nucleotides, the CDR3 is TGTGCCAGCAGCCCCGGTCTCAGGGCGAACACCGGGGAGCTGTTTTTT. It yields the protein CASSPGLRANTGELFF.

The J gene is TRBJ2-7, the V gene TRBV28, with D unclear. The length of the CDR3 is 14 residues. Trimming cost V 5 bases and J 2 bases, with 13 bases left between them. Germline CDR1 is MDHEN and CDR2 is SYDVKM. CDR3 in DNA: TGTGCCAGCAGTACCCATCTAGGAACCTACGAGCAGTACTTC. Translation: CASSTHLGTYEQYF.

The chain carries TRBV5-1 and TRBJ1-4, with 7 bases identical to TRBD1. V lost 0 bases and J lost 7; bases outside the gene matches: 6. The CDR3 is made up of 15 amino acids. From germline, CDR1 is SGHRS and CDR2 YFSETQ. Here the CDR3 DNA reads TGCGCCAGCAGCTTGGCCGGGACAGAAGCTGAAAAACTGTTTTTT. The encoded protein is CASSLAGTEAEKLFF.

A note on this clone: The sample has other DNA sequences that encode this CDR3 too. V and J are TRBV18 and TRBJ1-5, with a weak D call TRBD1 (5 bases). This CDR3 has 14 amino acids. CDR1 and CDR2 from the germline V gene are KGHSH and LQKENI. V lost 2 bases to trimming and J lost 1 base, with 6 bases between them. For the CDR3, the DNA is TGTGCCAGCTCACCAGGGGCGAGCAATCAGCCCCAGCATTTT. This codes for CASSPGASNQPQHF.

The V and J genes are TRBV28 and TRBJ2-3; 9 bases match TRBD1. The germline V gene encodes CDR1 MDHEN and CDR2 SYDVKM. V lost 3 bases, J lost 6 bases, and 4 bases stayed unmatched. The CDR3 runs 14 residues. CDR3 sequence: CASSLRQGVDTQYF. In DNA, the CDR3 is TGTGCCAGCAGTTTGAGACAGGGGGTCGATACGCAGTATTTT.

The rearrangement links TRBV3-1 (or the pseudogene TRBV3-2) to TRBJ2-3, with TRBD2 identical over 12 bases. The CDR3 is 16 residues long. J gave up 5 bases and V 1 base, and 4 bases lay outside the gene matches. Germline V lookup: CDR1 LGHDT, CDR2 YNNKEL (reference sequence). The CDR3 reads CASSQVLLAGGDTQYF. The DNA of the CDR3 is TGTGCCAGCAGCCAAGTTTTACTAGCGGGAGGAGATACGCAGTATTTT.

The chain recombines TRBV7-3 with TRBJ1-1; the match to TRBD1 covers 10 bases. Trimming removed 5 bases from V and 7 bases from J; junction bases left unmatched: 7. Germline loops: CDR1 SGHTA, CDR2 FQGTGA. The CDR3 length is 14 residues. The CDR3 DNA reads TGTGCCAGCAGCCCGACAGGGGGCGAGGGTGAAGCTTTCTTT. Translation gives CASSPTGGEGEAFF. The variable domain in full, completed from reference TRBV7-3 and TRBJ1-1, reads GAGVSQTPSNKVTEKGKYVELRCDPISGHTALYWYRQSLGQGPEFLIYFQGTGAADDSGLPNDRFFAVRPEGSVSTLKIQRTERGDSAVYLCASSPTGGEGEAFFGQGTRLTVV.

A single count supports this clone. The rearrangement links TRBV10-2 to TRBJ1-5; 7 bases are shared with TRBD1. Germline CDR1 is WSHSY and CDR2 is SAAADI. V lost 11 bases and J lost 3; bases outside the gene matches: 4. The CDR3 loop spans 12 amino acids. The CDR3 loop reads CAGGQVNQPQHF. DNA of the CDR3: TGCGCCGGCGGACAGGTCAATCAGCCCCAGCATTTT.

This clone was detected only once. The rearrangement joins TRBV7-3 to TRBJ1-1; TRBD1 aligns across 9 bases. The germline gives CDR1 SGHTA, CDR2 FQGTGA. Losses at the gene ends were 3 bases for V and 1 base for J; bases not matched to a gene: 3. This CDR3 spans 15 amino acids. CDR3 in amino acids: CASSFGGQGNTEAFF. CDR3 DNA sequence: TGTGCCAGCAGCTTTGGGGGACAGGGGAACACTGAAGCTTTCTTT.

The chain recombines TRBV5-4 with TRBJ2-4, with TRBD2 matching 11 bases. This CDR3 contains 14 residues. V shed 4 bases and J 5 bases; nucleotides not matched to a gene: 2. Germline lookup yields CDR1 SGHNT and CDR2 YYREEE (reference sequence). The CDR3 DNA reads TGTGCCAGCAGCCAGGGACTAGCGGAAAACATTCAGTACTTC. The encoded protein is CASSQGLAENIQYF.

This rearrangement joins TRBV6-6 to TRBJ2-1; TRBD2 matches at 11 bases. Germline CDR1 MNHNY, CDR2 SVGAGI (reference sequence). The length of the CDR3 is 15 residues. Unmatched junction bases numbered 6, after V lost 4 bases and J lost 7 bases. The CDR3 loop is CASSFSGGAMNEQFF. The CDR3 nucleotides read TGTGCCAGCAGTTTTAGCGGGGGGGCAATGAATGAGCAGTTCTTC.

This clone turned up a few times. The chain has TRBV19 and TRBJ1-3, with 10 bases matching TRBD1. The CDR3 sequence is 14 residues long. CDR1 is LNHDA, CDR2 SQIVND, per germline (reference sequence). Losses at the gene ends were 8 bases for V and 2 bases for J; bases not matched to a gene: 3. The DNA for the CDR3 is TGTGCCAGTGAGGACAGGGGGACTGGAAACACCATATATTTT. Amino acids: CASEDRGTGNTIYF.

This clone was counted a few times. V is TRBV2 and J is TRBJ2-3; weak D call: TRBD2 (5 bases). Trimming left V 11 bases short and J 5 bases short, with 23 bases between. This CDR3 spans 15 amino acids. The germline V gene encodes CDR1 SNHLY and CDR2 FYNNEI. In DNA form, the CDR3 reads TGTGCCGCAAGGCTAGCTCCCTACAATTTAGATACGCAGTATTTT. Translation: CAARLAPYNLDTQYF. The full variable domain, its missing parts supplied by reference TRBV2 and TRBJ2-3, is EPEVTQTPSHQVTQMGQEVILRCVPISNHLYFYWYRQILGQKVEFLVSFYNNEISEKSEIFDDQFSVERPDGSNFTLKIRSTKLEDSAMYFCAARLAPYNLDTQYFGPGTRLTVL.

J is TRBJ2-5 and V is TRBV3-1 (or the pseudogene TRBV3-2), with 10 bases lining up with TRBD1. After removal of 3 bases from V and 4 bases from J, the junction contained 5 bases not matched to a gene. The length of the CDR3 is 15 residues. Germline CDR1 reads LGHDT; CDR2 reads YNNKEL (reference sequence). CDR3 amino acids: CASSHFRTGGETQYF. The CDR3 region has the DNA TGTGCCAGCAGCCACTTCCGGACAGGGGGAGAGACCCAGTACTTC.

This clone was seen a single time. The CDR3 here is CASSALQGHEQYF. The CDR3 DNA reads TGTGCCAGCAGCGCTTTACAGGGCCACGAGCAGTACTTC. The chain links TRBV9 to TRBJ2-7, with a tentative D call TRBD1 (6 bases). The V end lost 3 bases, the J end lost 5 bases, and 12 bases lay between the germline ends. The length of the CDR3 is 13 residues. Germline CDR1 reads SGDLS; CDR2 reads YYNGEE.

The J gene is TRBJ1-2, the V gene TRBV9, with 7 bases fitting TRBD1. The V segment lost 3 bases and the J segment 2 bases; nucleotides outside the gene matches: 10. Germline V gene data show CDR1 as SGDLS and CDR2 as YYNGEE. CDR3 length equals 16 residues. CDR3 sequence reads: CASSGPGQNLNYGYTF. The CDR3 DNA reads TGTGCCAGCAGCGGACCGGGACAGAACCTCAACTATGGCTACACCTTC. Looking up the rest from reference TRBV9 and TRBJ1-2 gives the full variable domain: DSGVTQTPKHLITATGQRVTLRCSPRSGDLSVYWYQQSLDQGLQFLIQYYNGEERAKGNILERFSAQQFPDLHSELNLSSLELGDSALYFCASSGPGQNLNYGYTFGSGTRLTVV.

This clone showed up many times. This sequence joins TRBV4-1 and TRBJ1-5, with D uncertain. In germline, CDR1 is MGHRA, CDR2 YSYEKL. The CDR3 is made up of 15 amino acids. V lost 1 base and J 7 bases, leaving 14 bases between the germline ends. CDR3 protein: CASSQVSGSGQPQHF. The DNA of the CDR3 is TGCGCCAGCAGCCAAGTATCTGGAAGCGGCCAGCCCCAGCATTTT.

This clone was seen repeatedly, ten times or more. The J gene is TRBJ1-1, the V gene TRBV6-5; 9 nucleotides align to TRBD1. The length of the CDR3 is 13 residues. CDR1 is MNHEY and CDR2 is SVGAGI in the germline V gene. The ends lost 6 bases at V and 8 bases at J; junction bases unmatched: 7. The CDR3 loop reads CASRKGQGKEAFF. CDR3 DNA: TGTGCCAGCAGGAAAGGACAGGGGAAGGAAGCTTTCTTT.

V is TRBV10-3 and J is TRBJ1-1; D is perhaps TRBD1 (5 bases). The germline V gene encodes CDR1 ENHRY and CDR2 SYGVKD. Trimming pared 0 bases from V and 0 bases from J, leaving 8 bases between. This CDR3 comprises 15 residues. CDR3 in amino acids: CAISESPTVNTEAFF. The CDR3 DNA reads TGTGCCATCAGTGAGTCTCCGACAGTGAACACTGAAGCTTTCTTT.

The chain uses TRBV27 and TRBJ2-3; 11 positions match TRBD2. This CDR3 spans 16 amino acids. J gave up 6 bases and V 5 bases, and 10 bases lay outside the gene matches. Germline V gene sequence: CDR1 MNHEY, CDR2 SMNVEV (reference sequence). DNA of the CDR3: TGTGCCAGCAGTGACCTTACTAGCGGGAGTTGGGATACGCAGTATTTT. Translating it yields CASSDLTSGSWDTQYF.

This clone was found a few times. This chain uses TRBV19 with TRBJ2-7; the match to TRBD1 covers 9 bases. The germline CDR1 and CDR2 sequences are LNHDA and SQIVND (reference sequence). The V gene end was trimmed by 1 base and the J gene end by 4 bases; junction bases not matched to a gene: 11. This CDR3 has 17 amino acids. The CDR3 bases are TGTGCCAGTAGTATAGTACCCCGGACAGGGGAGAGGTACGAGCAGTACTTC. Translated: CASSIVPRTGERYEQYF.

The CDR3 reads CASSLARATDYNEQFF. As DNA, the CDR3 is TGCGCCAGCAGCTTGGCCAGAGCTACAGACTACAATGAGCAGTTCTTC. The rearrangement uses TRBV5-1 and TRBJ2-1; D unresolved. Germline-derived CDR1 and CDR2 are SGHRS and YFSETQ. The CDR3 extends over 16 amino acids. V shed 0 bases and J shed 3 bases, with 13 bases lying between them.

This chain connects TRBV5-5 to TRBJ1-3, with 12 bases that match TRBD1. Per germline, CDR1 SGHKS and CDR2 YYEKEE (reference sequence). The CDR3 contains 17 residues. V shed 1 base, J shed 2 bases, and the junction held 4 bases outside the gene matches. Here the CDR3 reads CASSLWGQGATGNTIYF. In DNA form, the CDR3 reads TGTGCCAGCAGCTTGTGGGGACAGGGGGCCACTGGAAACACCATATATTTT. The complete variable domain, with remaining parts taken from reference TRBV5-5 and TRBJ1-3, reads DAGVTQSPTHLIKTRGQQVTLRCSPISGHKSVSWYQQVLGQGPQFIFQYYEKEERGRGNFPDRFSARQFPNYSSELNVNALLLGDSALYLCASSLWGQGATGNTIYFGEGSWLTVV.

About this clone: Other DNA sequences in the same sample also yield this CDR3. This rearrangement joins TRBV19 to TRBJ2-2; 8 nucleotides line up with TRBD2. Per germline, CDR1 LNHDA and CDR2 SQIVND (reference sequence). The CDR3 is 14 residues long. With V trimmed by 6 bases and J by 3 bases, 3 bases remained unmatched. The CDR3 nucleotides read TGTGCCAGTAGCCAAGCGGGAGACACCGGGGAGCTGTTTTTT. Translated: CASSQAGDTGELFF. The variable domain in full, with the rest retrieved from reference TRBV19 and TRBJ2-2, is DGGITQSPKYLFRKEGQNVTLSCEQNLNHDAMYWYRQDPGQGLRLIYYSQIVNDFQKGDIAEGYSVSREKKESFPLTVTSAQKNPTAFYLCASSQAGDTGELFFGEGSRLTVL.